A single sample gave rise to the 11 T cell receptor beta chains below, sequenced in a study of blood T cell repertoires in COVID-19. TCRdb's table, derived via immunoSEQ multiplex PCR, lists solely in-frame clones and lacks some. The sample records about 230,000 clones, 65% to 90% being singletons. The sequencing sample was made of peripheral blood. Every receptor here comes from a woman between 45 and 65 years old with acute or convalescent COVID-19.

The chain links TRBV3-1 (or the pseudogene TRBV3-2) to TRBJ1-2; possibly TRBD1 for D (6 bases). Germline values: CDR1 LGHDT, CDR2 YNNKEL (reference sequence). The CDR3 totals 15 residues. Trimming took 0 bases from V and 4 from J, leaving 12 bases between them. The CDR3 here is CASSQDLARGYGYTF. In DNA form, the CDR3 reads TGTGCCAGCAGCCAAGATCTGGCCAGGGGCTATGGCTACACCTTC.

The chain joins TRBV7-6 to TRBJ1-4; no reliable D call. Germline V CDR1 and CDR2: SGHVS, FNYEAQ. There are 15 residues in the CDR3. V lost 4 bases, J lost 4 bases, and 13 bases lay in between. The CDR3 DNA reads TGTGCCAGCAGCTCCCGAGCCCGGTTTAATGAAAAACTGTTTTTT. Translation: CASSSRARFNEKLFF. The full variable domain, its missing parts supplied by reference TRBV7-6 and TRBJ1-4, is GAGVSQSPRYKVTKRGQDVALRCDPISGHVSLYWYRQALGQGPEFLTYFNYEAQQDKSGLPNDRFSAERPEGSISTLTIQRTEQRDSAMYRCASSSRARFNEKLFFGSGTQLSVL.

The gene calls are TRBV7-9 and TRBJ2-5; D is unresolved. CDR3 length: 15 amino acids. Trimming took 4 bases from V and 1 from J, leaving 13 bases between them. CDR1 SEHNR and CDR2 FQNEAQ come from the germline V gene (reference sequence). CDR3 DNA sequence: TGTGCCAGCAGCTACCGACTGAACTTCCAAGAGACCCAGTACTTC. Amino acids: CASSYRLNFQETQYF.

The CDR3 region is CASSWWGTNEKLFF. The DNA for the CDR3 is TGTGCCAGCAGTTGGTGGGGCACTAATGAAAAACTGTTTTTT. This chain joins TRBV27 and TRBJ1-4; weak D call: TRBD1 (5 bases). This CDR3 spans 14 amino acids. V lost 4 bases, J lost 2 bases, and 8 bases lay in between. Germline values: CDR1 MNHEY, CDR2 SMNVEV (reference sequence).

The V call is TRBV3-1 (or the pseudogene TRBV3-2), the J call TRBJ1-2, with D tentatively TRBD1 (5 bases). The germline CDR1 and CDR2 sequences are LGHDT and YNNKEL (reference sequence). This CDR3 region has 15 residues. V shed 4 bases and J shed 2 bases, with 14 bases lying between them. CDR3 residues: CASSRSGTANYGYTF. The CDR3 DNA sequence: TGTGCCAGCAGCCGTTCCGGGACTGCAAACTATGGCTACACCTTC.

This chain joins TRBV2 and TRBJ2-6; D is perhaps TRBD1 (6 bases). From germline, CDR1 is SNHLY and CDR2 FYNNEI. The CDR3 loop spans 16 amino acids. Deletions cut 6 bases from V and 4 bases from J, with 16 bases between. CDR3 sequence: CASSGQPLLGANVLTF. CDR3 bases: TGTGCCAGCAGCGGACAGCCCTTGTTAGGGGCCAACGTCCTGACTTTC.

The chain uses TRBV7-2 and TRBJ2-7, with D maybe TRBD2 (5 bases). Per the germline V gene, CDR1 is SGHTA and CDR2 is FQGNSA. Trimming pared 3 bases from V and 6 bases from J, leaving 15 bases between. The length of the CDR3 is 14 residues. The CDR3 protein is CASSFRGNLGEQYF. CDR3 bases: TGTGCCAGCAGCTTCCGGGGTAATCTGGGCGAGCAGTACTTC.

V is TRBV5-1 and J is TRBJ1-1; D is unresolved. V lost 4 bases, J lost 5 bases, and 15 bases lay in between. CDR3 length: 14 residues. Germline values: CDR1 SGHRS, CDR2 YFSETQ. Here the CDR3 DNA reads TGCGCCAGCAGCCGGTTCCGGGGAGGGACTGAAGCTTTCTTT. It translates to CASSRFRGGTEAFF.

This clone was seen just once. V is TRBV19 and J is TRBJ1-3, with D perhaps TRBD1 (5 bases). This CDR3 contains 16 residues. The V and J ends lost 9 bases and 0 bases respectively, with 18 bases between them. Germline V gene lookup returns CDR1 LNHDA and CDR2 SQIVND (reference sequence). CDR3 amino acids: CASESGKWGSGNTIYF. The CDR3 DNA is TGTGCCAGCGAATCAGGGAAGTGGGGCTCTGGAAACACCATATATTTT.

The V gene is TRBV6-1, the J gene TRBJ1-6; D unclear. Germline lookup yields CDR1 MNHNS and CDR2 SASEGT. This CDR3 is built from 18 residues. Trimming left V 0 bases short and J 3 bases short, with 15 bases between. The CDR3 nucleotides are TGTGCCAGCAGTGAAGCCCCCAGGCAGTCTATCTATAATTCACCCCTCCACTTT. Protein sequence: CASSEAPRQSIYNSPLHF.

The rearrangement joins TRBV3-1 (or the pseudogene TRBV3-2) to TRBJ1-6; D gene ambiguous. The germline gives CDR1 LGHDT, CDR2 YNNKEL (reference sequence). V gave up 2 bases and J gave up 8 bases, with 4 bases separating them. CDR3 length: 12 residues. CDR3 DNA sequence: TGTGCCAGCAGCCAACCCGATTCACCCCTCCACTTT. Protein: CASSQPDSPLHF.